This record concerns one T cell receptor beta chain sequence. The CDR3 totals 14 residues. CDR1 is MNHNS, CDR2 SASEGT, per germline. V was trimmed by 0 bases and J by 3 bases, leaving 9 bases between them. Profiling relied on immunoSEQ multiplex PCR, and the TCRdb table lists in-frame clones only, not all of them. There are under 300,000 clones in the sample; roughly 86% occur only once, and more than 4% lies in the top ten. This record belongs to a study of blood T cell repertoires in COVID-19. The wider study: The samples span acute and convalescent COVID-19 from the United States, Italy and Spain.

V is TRBV6-1 and J is TRBJ2-7; perhaps TRBD1 as D (6 bases). This clonotype originated in a man aged 50 or older with acute or convalescent COVID-19. Input material: peripheral blood. The CDR3 nucleotides are TGTGCCAGCAGTGAAGCGGCCAGGGGCTACGAGCAGTACTTC. Translating gives CASSEAARGYEQYF.